The 15 T cell receptor beta chains presented below share a single source sample, sequenced in a study of blood T cell repertoires in COVID-19. The repertoire was sequenced with immunoSEQ multiplex PCR; TCRdb's copy has only in-frame clones and lacks some. The data show around 300,000 clones, about 83% seen once. The sequenced sample was peripheral blood. These receptors came from a woman in her 50s who had recovered from COVID-19.

The chain has TRBV9 and TRBJ2-7; 7 bases are shared with TRBD2. J was trimmed by 6 bases and V by 0 bases; bases with no gene match: 12. Germline lookup yields CDR1 SGDLS and CDR2 YYNGEE. The CDR3 consists of 16 residues. CDR3 loop: CASSVGSSGTISEQYF. CDR3 nucleotide sequence: TGTGCCAGCAGCGTAGGATCGAGCGGGACTATCTCCGAGCAGTACTTC. The variable domain in full, completed from reference TRBV9 and TRBJ2-7, reads DSGVTQTPKHLITATGQRVTLRCSPRSGDLSVYWYQQSLDQGLQFLIQYYNGEERAKGNILERFSAQQFPDLHSELNLSSLELGDSALYFCASSVGSSGTISEQYFGPGTRLTVT.

This chain joins TRBV30 and TRBJ2-2, with 13 bases matching TRBD2. The germline gives CDR1 GTSNPN, CDR2 SVGIG (reference sequence). The CDR3 has 16 residues. Trimming at V came to 5 bases and at J to 4 bases, leaving 7 bases not matched to a gene. The DNA of the CDR3 is TGTGCCTGGCGCTGGACTAGCGGGAGATTCACCGGGGAGCTGTTTTTT. Residues: CAWRWTSGRFTGELFF.

The rearrangement uses TRBV5-1 and TRBJ2-5; D is uncertain. The CDR3 consists of 12 residues. V dropped 0 bases and J dropped 5 bases, with 5 bases sitting between them. Germline V gives CDR1 SGHRS, CDR2 YFSETQ. CDR3 nucleotides: TGCGCCAGCAGCTTGGGGGCGGAGACCCAGTACTTC. It yields the protein CASSLGAETQYF.

The sample holds many counts of this clone. The chain carries TRBV14 and TRBJ2-5, with a tentative D call TRBD2 (5 bases). Germline V gene sequence: CDR1 SGHDN, CDR2 FVKESK. The CDR3 runs 16 residues. V shed 1 base and J shed 1 base, with 13 bases lying between them. For the CDR3, the DNA is TGTGCCAGCAGCCAAGCTGTAGCGCCCATCCAAGAGACCCAGTACTTC. Amino acid sequence: CASSQAVAPIQETQYF. Together with reference TRBV14 and TRBJ2-5, the CDR3 gives the full variable domain: EAGVTQFPSHSVIEKGQTVTLRCDPISGHDNLYWYRRVMGKEIKFLLHFVKESKQDESGMPNNRFLAERTGGTYSTLKVQPAELEDSGVYFCASSQAVAPIQETQYFGPGTRLLVL.

About this clone itself: Different DNA sequences within this sample yield the same CDR3. The chain employs TRBV27 and TRBJ2-7, with 10 nucleotides matching TRBD2. Looked up from germline, CDR1 is MNHEY and CDR2 is SMNVEV (reference sequence). V shed 5 bases and J 2 bases; nucleotides not matched to a gene: 6. This CDR3 comprises 15 residues. CDR3 bases: TGTGCCAGCAGTCTCTTAGCGGGAGGTCCCTACGAGCAGTACTTC. Protein sequence: CASSLLAGGPYEQYF.

V gene TRBV4-3 combines with J gene TRBJ1-2; D gene uncertain. CDR3 length equals 13 residues. Germline V gene sequence: CDR1 LGHNA, CDR2 YSLEER. V was cut by 1 base and J by 5 bases, with 8 bases left in between. DNA of the CDR3: TGCGCCAGCAGCCAAGTCGGGGTTTATGGCTACACCTTC. Encoded protein: CASSQVGVYGYTF.

V gene TRBV13 combines with J gene TRBJ2-5; 10 bases line up with TRBD2. The J segment lost 4 bases and the V segment lost 3 bases, leaving 8 bases of the junction unmatched. CDR1 and CDR2 (germline): PRHDT, FYEKMQ (reference sequence). CDR3 length: 16 residues. The DNA for the CDR3 is TGTGCCAGCAGCTTCGGACCTAGCGGGGGCAGAGAGACCCAGTACTTC. It specifies CASSFGPSGGRETQYF.

This chain links TRBV27 with TRBJ1-2, with a possible D match to TRBD1 (6 bases). Per germline, CDR1 MNHEY and CDR2 SMNVEV (reference sequence). The CDR3 has 14 amino acids. The germline V and J ends were trimmed by 4 bases and 0 bases, with 9 bases remaining between them. Written as DNA, the CDR3 is TGTGCCAGCAGTTCAGGGGTCCCTAACTATGGCTACACCTTC. Amino acids: CASSSGVPNYGYTF.

The chain couples TRBV25-1 to TRBJ1-2; D is perhaps TRBD1 (6 bases). Trimming pared 5 bases from V and 3 bases from J, leaving 10 bases between. The CDR3 sequence is 13 residues long. Germline values: CDR1 MGHDK, CDR2 SYGVNS. CDR3: CASSRGHDYGYTF. Here the CDR3 DNA reads TGTGCCAGCAGTAGGGGACACGACTATGGCTACACCTTC.

The rearrangement uses TRBV6-5 and TRBJ2-3, with 7 bases fitting TRBD2. J was trimmed by 2 bases and V by 9 bases; bases with no gene match: 5. CDR3 length: 13 residues. Germline-derived CDR1 and CDR2 are MNHEY and SVGAGI. CDR3 coding DNA: TGTGCCAGTCGACTAGCCTCCACAGATACGCAGTATTTT. Protein sequence: CASRLASTDTQYF.

The rearrangement joins TRBV28 to TRBJ1-4, with D possibly matching TRBD1 (6 bases). V lost 7 bases and J 14 bases, leaving 23 bases between the germline ends. This CDR3 comprises 14 residues. Germline V gives CDR1 MDHEN, CDR2 SYDVKM. DNA of the CDR3: TGTGCCAGCATCCCCCAGGGGACCCCAACTCGGCTGTTTTTT. This encodes CASIPQGTPTRLFF.

V gene TRBV7-9 combines with J gene TRBJ1-3; 7 bases match TRBD1. V was clipped by 4 bases and J by 0 bases; unmatched bases: 3. CDR1 is SEHNR and CDR2 is FQNEAQ in the germline V gene (reference sequence). CDR3 length equals 15 residues. The CDR3 protein is CASSWDRLSGNTIYF. The CDR3, as DNA: TGTGCCAGCAGCTGGGACAGACTCTCTGGAAACACCATATATTTT.

The chain is built from TRBV5-6 and TRBJ2-7; D is perhaps TRBD2 (5 bases). From germline, CDR1 is SGHDT and CDR2 YYEEEE. The CDR3 loop spans 13 amino acids. V lost 4 bases and J lost 0, with 8 bases in between. The CDR3 DNA reads as TGTGCCAGCAGCCCCGCGGGCTCCTACGAGCAGTACTTC. Translating gives CASSPAGSYEQYF.

The V call is TRBV3-1 (or the pseudogene TRBV3-2), the J call TRBJ2-3; D possibly corresponds to TRBD2 (6 bases). CDR1 LGHDT and CDR2 YNNKEL come from the germline V gene (reference sequence). This CDR3 comprises 15 residues. The V end lost 4 bases, the J end lost 0 bases, and 11 bases lay between the germline ends. Written as DNA, the CDR3 is TGTGCCAGCAGCCGGGGACTGGCTAGCACAGATACGCAGTATTTT. Residues: CASSRGLASTDTQYF.

This chain links TRBV21-1 with TRBJ1-5; the DNA was not compared with TRBD1, the D call given in the table. TRBV21-1 is termed a pseudogene. The CDR3 consists of 14 residues. The CDR3 sequence: CASTGRTGSQPQHF. Here the CDR3 DNA reads TGTGCCAGCACCGGGAGGACAGGGAGTCAGCCCCAGCATTTT.